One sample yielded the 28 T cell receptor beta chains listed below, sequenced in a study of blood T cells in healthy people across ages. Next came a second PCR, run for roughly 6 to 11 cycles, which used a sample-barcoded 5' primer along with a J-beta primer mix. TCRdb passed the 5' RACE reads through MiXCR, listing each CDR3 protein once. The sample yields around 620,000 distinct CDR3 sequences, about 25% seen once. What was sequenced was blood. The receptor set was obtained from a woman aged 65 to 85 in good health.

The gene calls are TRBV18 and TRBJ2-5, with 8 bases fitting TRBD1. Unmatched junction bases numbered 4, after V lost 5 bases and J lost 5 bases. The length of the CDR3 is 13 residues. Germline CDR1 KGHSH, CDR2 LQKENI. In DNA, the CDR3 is TGTGCCAGCTCAGAGCGGACAGGGGAGACCCAGTACTTC. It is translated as CASSERTGETQYF.

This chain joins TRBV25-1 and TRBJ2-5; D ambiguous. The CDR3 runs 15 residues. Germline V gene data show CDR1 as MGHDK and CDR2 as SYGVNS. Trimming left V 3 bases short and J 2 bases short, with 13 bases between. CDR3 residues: CASSDKGRMQETQYF. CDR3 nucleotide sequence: TGTGCCAGCAGTGATAAGGGAAGAATGCAAGAGACCCAGTACTTC.

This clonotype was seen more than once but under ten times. The DNA of the CDR3 is TGCAGTGCTAGAGATTCCGACAGAGGATATGGCTACACCTTC. Protein: CSARDSDRGYGYTF. This sequence joins TRBV20-1 and TRBJ1-2, with D tentatively TRBD1 (5 bases). Trimming took 0 bases from V and 5 from J, leaving 13 bases between them. The germline CDR1 and CDR2 sequences are DFQATT and SNEGSKA (reference sequence). The CDR3 consists of 14 residues.

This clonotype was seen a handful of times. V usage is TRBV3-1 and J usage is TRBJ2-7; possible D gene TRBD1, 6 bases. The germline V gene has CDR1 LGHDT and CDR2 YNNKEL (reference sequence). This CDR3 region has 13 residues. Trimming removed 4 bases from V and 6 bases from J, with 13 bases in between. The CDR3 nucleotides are TGTGCCAGCAGCCCAATCAGGGGCGTCGAGCAGTACTTC. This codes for CASSPIRGVEQYF.

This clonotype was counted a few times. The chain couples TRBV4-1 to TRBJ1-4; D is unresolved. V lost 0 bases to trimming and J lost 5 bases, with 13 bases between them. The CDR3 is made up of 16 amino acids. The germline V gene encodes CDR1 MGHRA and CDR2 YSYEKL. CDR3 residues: CASSQDRAVQNEKLFF. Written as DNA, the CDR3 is TGCGCCAGCAGCCAAGATAGGGCAGTCCAGAATGAAAAACTGTTTTTT.

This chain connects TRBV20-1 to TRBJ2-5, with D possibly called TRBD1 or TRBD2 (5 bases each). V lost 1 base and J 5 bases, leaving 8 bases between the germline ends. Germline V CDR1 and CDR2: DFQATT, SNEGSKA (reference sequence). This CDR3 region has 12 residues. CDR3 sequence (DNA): TGCAGTGCTAGAGTCGGGGCTGAGACCCAGTACTTC. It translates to CSARVGAETQYF.

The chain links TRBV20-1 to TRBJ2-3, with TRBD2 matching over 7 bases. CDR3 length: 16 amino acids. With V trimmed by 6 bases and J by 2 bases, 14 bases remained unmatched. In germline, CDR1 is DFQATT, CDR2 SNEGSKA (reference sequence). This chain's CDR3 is CSAPSRLLAPTDTQYF. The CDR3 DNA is TGCAGTGCCCCGAGTAGGCTACTAGCGCCCACAGATACGCAGTATTTT.

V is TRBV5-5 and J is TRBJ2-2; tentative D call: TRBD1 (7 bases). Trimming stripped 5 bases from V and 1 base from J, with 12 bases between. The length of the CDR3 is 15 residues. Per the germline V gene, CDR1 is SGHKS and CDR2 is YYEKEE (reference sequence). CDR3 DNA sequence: TGTGCCAGCAGTCCCAGGGGGGAGAACACCGGGGAGCTGTTTTTT. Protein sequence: CASSPRGENTGELFF. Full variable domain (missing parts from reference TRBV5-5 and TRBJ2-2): DAGVTQSPTHLIKTRGQQVTLRCSPISGHKSVSWYQQVLGQGPQFIFQYYEKEERGRGNFPDRFSARQFPNYSSELNVNALLLGDSALYLCASSPRGENTGELFFGEGSRLTVL.

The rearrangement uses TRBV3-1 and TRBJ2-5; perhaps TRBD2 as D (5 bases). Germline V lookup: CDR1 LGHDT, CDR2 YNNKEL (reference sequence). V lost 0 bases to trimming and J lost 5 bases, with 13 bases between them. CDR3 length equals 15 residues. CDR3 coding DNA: TGTGCCAGCAGCCAAGAAGTGACGTGGGAGGAGACCCAGTACTTC. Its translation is CASSQEVTWEETQYF.

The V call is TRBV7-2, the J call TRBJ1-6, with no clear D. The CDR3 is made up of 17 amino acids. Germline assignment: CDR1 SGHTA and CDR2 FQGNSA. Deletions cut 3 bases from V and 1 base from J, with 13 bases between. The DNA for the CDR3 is TGTGCCAGCAGCTTTTCGTTACGCGGGTCCTATAATTCACCCCTCCACTTT. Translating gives CASSFSLRGSYNSPLHF.

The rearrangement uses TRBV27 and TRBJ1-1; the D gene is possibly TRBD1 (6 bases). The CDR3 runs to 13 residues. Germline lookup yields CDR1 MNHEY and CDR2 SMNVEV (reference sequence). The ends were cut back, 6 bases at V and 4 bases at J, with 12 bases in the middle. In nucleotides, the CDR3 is TGTGCCAGCAGGACGCAGGGGAGCACTGAAGCTTTCTTT. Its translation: CASRTQGSTEAFF.

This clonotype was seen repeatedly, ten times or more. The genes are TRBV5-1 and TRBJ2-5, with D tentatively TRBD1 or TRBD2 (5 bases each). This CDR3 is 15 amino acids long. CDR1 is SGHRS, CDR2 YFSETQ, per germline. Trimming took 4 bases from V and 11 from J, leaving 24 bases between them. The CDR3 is CASSPGRNPPVEQYF. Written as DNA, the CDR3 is TGCGCCAGCAGCCCGGGACGGAATCCCCCTGTGGAGCAGTACTTC.

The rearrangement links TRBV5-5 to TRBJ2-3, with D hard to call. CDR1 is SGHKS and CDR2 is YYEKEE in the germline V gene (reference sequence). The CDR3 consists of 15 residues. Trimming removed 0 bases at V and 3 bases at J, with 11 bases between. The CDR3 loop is CASSLGSSGTDTQYF. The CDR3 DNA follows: TGTGCCAGCAGCTTGGGCTCTTCTGGTACAGATACGCAGTATTTT.

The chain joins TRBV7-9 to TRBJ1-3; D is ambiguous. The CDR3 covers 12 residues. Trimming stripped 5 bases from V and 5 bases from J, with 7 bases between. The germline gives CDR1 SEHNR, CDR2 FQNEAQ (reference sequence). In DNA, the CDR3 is TGTGCCAGCAGCAACGGACGAAACACCATATATTTT. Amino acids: CASSNGRNTIYF.

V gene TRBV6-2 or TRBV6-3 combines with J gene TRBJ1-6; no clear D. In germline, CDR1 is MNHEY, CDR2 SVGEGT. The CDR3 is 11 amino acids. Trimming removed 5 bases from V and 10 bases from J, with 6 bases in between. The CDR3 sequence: CASSRQSPLHF. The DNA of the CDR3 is TGTGCCAGCAGTCGACAATCACCCCTCCACTTT.

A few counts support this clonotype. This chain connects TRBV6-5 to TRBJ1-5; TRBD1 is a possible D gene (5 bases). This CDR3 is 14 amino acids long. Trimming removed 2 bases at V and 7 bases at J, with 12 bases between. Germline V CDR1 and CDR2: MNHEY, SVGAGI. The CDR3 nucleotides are TGTGCCAGCAGTTACGGTAGAGGGGAGCAGCCCCAGCATTTT. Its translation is CASSYGRGEQPQHF.

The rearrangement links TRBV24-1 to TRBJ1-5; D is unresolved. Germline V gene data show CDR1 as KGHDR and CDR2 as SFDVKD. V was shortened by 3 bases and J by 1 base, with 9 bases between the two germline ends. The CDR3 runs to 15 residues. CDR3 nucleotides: TGTGCCACCAGTGATGGCAAGTACAGCAATCAGCCCCAGCATTTT. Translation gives CATSDGKYSNQPQHF.

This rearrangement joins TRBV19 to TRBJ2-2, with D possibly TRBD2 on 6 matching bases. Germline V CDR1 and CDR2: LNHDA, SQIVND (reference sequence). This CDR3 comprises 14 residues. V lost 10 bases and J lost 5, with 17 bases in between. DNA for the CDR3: TGTGCCATCGGGACCCCTGGGGGGACCGGGGAGCTGTTTTTT. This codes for CAIGTPGGTGELFF.

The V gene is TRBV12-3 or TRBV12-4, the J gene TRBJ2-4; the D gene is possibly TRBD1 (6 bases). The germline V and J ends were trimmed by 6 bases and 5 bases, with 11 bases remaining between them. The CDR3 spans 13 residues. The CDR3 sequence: CASSLGHENIQYF. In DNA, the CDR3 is TGTGCCAGCAGCTTGGGACACGAAAACATTCAGTACTTC.

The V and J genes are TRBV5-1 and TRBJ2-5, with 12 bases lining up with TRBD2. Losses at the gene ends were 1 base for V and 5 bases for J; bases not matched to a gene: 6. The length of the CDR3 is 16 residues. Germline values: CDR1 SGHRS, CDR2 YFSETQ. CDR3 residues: CASSLSTSGGLETQYF. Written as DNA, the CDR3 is TGCGCCAGCAGCTTGAGTACTAGCGGGGGGCTGGAGACCCAGTACTTC.

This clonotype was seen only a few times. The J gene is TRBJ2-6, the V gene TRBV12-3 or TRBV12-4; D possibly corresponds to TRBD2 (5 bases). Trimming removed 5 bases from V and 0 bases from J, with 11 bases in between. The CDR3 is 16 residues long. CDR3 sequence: CASSPGLRSGANVLTF. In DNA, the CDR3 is TGTGCCAGCAGTCCTGGACTGCGCTCTGGGGCCAACGTCCTGACTTTC.

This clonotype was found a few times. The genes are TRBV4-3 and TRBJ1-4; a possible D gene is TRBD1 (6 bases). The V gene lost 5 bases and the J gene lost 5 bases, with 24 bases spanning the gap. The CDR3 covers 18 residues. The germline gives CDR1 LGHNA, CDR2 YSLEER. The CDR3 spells CASSEKGGPTWVNEKLFF. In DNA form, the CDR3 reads TGCGCCAGCAGCGAAAAGGGGGGGCCAACCTGGGTGAATGAAAAACTGTTTTTT.

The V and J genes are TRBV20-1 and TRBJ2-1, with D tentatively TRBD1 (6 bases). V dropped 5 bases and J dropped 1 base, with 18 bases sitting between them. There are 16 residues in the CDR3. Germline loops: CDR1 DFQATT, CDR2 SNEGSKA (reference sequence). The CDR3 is CSALGLQGSSYNEQFF. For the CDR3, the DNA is TGCAGTGCTCTGGGCCTACAGGGAAGTTCCTACAATGAGCAGTTCTTC.

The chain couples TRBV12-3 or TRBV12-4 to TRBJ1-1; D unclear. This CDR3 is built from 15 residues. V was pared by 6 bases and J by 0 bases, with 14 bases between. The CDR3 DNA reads TGTGCCAGCAGGTCGGGGTCCCTCATGAACACTGAAGCTTTCTTT. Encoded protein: CASRSGSLMNTEAFF.

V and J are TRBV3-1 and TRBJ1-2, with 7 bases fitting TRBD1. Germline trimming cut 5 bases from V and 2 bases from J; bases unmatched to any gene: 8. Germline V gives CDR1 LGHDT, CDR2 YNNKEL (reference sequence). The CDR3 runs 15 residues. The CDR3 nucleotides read TGTGCCAGCAGCAACCAGGGGACAGCCAACTATGGCTACACCTTC. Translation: CASSNQGTANYGYTF.

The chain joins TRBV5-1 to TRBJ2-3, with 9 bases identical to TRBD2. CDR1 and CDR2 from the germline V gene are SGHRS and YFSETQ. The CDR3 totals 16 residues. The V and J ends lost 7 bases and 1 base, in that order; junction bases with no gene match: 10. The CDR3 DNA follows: TGCGCCAGCTCGGACAGCGGGGGGCTTGGCACAGATACGCAGTATTTT. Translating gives CASSDSGGLGTDTQYF.

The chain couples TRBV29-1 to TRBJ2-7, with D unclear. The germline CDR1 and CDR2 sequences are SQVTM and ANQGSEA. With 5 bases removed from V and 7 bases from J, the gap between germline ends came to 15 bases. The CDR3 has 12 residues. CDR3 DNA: TGCAGCGTTCGGGTAACGATGGGAGAGCAGTACTTC. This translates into CSVRVTMGEQYF.

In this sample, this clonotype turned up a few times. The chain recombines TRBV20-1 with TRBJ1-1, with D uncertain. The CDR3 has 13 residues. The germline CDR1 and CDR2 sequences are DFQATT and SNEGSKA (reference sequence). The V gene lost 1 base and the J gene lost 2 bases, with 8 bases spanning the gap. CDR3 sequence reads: CSARVTLNTEAFF. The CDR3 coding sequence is TGCAGTGCTAGAGTGACACTTAACACTGAAGCTTTCTTT.